The next 6 T cell receptor beta chains were all read from a single sample in a study of coeliac disease. The method was immunoSEQ multiplex PCR; TCRdb's version includes in-frame clones alone and lacks a portion of them. The sample has about 4,500 clones, 62% seen once; the top ten hold around 6.9%. Sequenced material: intraepithelial lymphocytes from the gut. The source of these receptors is a woman between 18 and 29 years old with active celiac disease.

The CDR3 DNA reads TGTGCCAGCAGCCAGGGAGGCGCAGATACGCAGTATTTT. Translated, it gives CASSQGGADTQYF. V gene TRBV7-7 combines with J gene TRBJ2-3; possibly TRBD2 for D (6 bases). The germline CDR1 and CDR2 sequences are SSHAT and FNYEAQ (reference sequence). The CDR3 is 13 residues long. V was cut by 5 bases and J by 4 bases, with 10 bases left in between. The full variable domain, its missing parts supplied by reference TRBV7-7 and TRBJ2-3, is GAGVSQSPRYKVTKRGQDVTLRCDPISSHATLYWYQQALGQGPEFLTYFNYEAQPDKSGLPSDRFSAERPEGSISTLTIQRTEQRDSAMYRCASSQGGADTQYFGPGTRLTVL.

V is TRBV2 and J is TRBJ2-5, with TRBD1 matching 10 bases. CDR3 length equals 17 residues. Trimming cost V 6 bases and J 5 bases; bases outside gene matches: 15. Per the germline V gene, CDR1 is SNHLY and CDR2 is FYNNEI. The chain's CDR3 is CASRSGTGAWFRETQYF. In nucleotides, the CDR3 is TGTGCCAGCAGGTCCGGGACAGGGGCCTGGTTTCGGGAGACCCAGTACTTC.

J is TRBJ2-3 and V is TRBV7-9; 13 positions match TRBD2. The CDR3 extends over 17 amino acids. V shed 4 bases, J shed 0 bases, and the junction held 4 bases outside the gene matches. CDR1 and CDR2 (germline): SEHNR, FQNEAQ (reference sequence). CDR3 DNA sequence: TGTGCCAGCAGCTCCAGACTAGCGGGGGGCAGCACAGATACGCAGTATTTT. It yields the protein CASSSRLAGGSTDTQYF. Combining the CDR3 with reference TRBV7-9 and TRBJ2-3 gives the whole variable domain DTGVSQNPRHKITKRGQNVTFRCDPISEHNRLYWYRQTLGQGPEFLTYFQNEAQLEKSRLLSDRFSAERPKGSFSTLEIQRTEQGDSAMYLCASSSRLAGGSTDTQYFGPGTRLTVL.

The V call is TRBV6-7, the J call TRBJ2-7; 9 positions agree with TRBD1. TRBV6-7 is marked as an open reading frame, function uncertain. The V segment lost 0 bases and the J segment 2 bases; nucleotides outside the gene matches: 5. The CDR3 sequence is 16 residues long. DNA of the CDR3: TGTGCCAGCAGTTACTCGAAGGGACAGGGACCCTACGAGCAGTACTTC. Its translation: CASSYSKGQGPYEQYF.

The chain links TRBV7-9 to TRBJ1-2; 9 positions match TRBD1. Germline CDR1 and CDR2: SEHNR and FQNEAQ (reference sequence). Trimming cost V 4 bases and J 4 bases; bases outside gene matches: 7. This CDR3 is 15 amino acids long. The CDR3 DNA reads as TGTGCCAGCAGCTATGGGGACAGGGTTGCCTATGGCTACACCTTC. Translation: CASSYGDRVAYGYTF.

The chain recombines TRBV11-2 with TRBJ2-1, with 7 positions matching TRBD1. This CDR3 is 16 amino acids long. Germline V gene data show CDR1 as SGHAT and CDR2 as FQNNGV. The ends lost 0 bases at V and 3 bases at J; junction bases unmatched: 5. The CDR3, as DNA: TGTGCCAGCAGCTTAGAGGTGAGACAGGGCTACAATGAGCAGTTCTTC. Protein sequence: CASSLEVRQGYNEQFF.